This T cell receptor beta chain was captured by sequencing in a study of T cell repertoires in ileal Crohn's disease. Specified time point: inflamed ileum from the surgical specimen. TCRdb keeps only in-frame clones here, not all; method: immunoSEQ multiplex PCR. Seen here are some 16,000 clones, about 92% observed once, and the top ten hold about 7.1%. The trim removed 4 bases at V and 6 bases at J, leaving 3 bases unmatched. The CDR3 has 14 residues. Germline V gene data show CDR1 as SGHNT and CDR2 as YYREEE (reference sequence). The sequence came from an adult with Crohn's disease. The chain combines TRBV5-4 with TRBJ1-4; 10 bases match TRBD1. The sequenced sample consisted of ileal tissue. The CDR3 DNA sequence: TGTGCCAGCAGCCCCGGGACAGGGGATGAAAAACTGTTTTTT. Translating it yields CASSPGTGDEKLFF.